This T cell receptor beta chain was captured by sequencing in a study of patients and donors after allogeneic stem cell transplantation. TCRdb fed the RT-PCR reads into MiXCR, producing one record per CDR3 protein. The sample includes about 24,000 distinct CDR3 sequences, around 40% seen only once; the top ten take approximately 80%. This receptor was taken from a human donor who was either an allogeneic HSCT recipient or a stem cell or donor lymphocyte infusion donor (not recorded which). It is not recorded whose cells these are; they may come from a transplant donor. Sequencing used blood, either unsorted or a sorted T cell fraction (not recorded which).

The CDR3 region is CASSLGERAIQYF. CDR3 in DNA: TGCGCCAGCAGCTTGGGAGAAAGGGCGATCCAGTACTTC. The V and J genes are TRBV5-1 and TRBJ2-5; D gene unclear. V shed 0 bases and J shed 10 bases, with 13 bases lying between them. Looked up from germline, CDR1 is SGHRS and CDR2 is YFSETQ. The CDR3 contains 13 residues.